This T cell receptor (beta chain) was recovered during a study of neoadjuvant nivolumab and ipilimumab in lung cancer. Profiled with immunoSEQ multiplex PCR; TCRdb holds only in-frame clones, not every one. In the table there are roughly 20,000 clones, under 90% of which are singletons. The V gene's germline CDR1 is KGHSH and CDR2 LQKENI. The trim removed 4 bases at V and 1 base at J, leaving 5 bases unmatched. The CDR3 is made up of 17 amino acids. Study results and caveats: A small number of samples were TCR sequenced. Only two of four nivolumab-treated tumors gained richness and clonality by surgery.

Regarding this clone: The antigen is not known.

The receptor's source is an adult with non-small cell lung cancer. The material was peripheral blood, obtained before neoadjuvant nivolumab, alone or with ipilimumab. The chain combines TRBV18 with TRBJ2-2; 11 bases map to TRBD1. The CDR3: CASSRGTGGKNTGELFF. The CDR3 region has the DNA TGTGCCAGCTCACGAGGGACAGGGGGGAAGAACACCGGGGAGCTGTTTTTT.